This TCR beta chain was sequenced in a study of shared clonotypes between healthy human individuals. On the study more broadly: Donor composition was two women and three men, aged 18 to 49. Every donor yielded three CD4 naive, three CD4 memory, two CD8 naive and one CD8 memory plate. Study-level points and caveats: Generation probabilities of non-shared clonotypes were lower (relative to those shared by all four donors). A few donors showed sharing of approximately 5% of naive CD4 clonotypes.

To note about this clone: The target antigen is unknown.

The CDR3 has 15 residues. Looked up from germline, CDR1 is LGHNA and CDR2 is YNFKEQ. The V gene lost 0 bases and the J gene lost 4 bases, with 13 bases spanning the gap. Repertoires were generated with immunoSEQ multiplex PCR, while TCRdb's copy carries only in-frame clones and drops some. The table includes some 2,100,000 clones, almost 96% detected once. Sequencing input: naive CD4+ T cells sorted from blood. This sample's subset: CD45RA+ positively selected. The TCR was taken from a young man in good health. This chain uses TRBV4-2 with TRBJ2-7; D ambiguous. Here the CDR3 reads CASSQDGASKYEQYF. The CDR3 DNA sequence: TGTGCCAGCAGCCAAGACGGAGCCTCAAAATACGAGCAGTACTTC.